These 13 T cell receptor beta chains originate from one sample sequenced in a study of T-cell reconstitution after alpha-beta-depleted transplantation in children (TCRdb year 2016). Library generation was performed with PCR. Sequencer: Illumina HiSeq 2500. TCR libraries were prepared with molecular barcoding, using unique molecular identifiers to normalize TCRbeta repertoire quantification. TCRdb reanalyzed the raw reads on its own, using fastp at Q25 for trimming and MiXCR for clone calling, and kept in-frame beta chains. Each CDR3 protein gets just one entry, which takes the most common genes and DNA from the rows behind it. This sample comprises over 550,000 distinct CDR3 sequences, 8% to 11% of them detected only once. Less than 5% of the sample is held by the ten biggest clonotypes. The sample here was PBMCs from the stem cell graft donor, taken from the stem cell graft. The receptors here all came from a human donor who donated a stem cell graft to a child with acute myeloid leukemia.

Concerning this clonotype: A much larger clone differs from this one at a single base, so this may be a read error. The chain couples TRBV7-2 to TRBJ1-2; 8 bases agree with TRBD1. Looked up from germline, CDR1 is SGHTA and CDR2 is FQGNSA. The CDR3 has 13 amino acids. J was trimmed by 4 bases and V by 3 bases; bases with no gene match: 1. CDR3 DNA sequence: TGTGCCAGCAGCTTCACAGGGGGCTATGGCTACACCTTC. As protein: CASSFTGGYGYTF.

The rearrangement joins TRBV11-2 to TRBJ2-5, with a weak D call TRBD2 (7 bases). This CDR3 comprises 15 residues. V was clipped by 3 bases and J by 4 bases, with 15 bases between them. The germline gives CDR1 SGHAT, CDR2 FQNNGV. CDR3 sequence (DNA): TGTGCCAGCAGCTTGGGGGGGGCGAGGGGAGAGACCCAGTACTTC. It is translated as CASSLGGARGETQYF.

V gene TRBV9 combines with J gene TRBJ2-2; the match to TRBD1 covers 7 bases. The ends lost 0 bases at V and 8 bases at J; junction bases unmatched: 4. The CDR3 is 14 residues long. The germline V gene encodes CDR1 SGDLS and CDR2 YYNGEE. The CDR3: CASSVARGSGELFF. The DNA for the CDR3 is TGTGCCAGCAGCGTAGCCAGGGGGAGTGGGGAGCTGTTTTTT.

This clonotype was counted only a few times. The chain couples TRBV9 to TRBJ1-6; D ambiguous. This CDR3 has 13 amino acids. With 0 bases removed from V and 10 bases from J, the gap between germline ends came to 8 bases. The germline V gene has CDR1 SGDLS and CDR2 YYNGEE. CDR3 sequence reads: CASSVEMRSPLHF. Here the CDR3 DNA reads TGTGCCAGCAGCGTAGAGATGAGGTCACCCCTCCACTTT.

The chain has TRBV12-5 and TRBJ2-1, with 11 bases aligning to TRBD2. The CDR3 consists of 15 residues. V trimming: 2 bases; J trimming: 6 bases; junction bases outside the gene matches: 3. Germline V gives CDR1 LGHNT, CDR2 FRNRAP. This CDR3 is CASGLTSGRSNEQFF. CDR3 sequence (DNA): TGTGCTAGTGGTTTGACTAGCGGGAGAAGCAATGAGCAGTTCTTC. The whole variable domain, remainder taken from reference TRBV12-5 and TRBJ2-1, is DARVTQTPRHKVTEMGQEVTMRCQPILGHNTVFWYRQTMMQGLELLAYFRNRAPLDDSGMPKDRFSAEMPDATLATLKIQPSEPRDSAVYFCASGLTSGRSNEQFFGPGTRLTVL.

This chain links TRBV7-2 with TRBJ2-7, with 12 bases fitting TRBD1. The V segment lost 5 bases and the J segment 7 bases; nucleotides outside the gene matches: 9. This CDR3 is 15 amino acids long. Germline assignment: CDR1 SGHTA and CDR2 FQGNSA. CDR3 sequence: CASSPPGQGAGEQYF. The CDR3 DNA reads as TGTGCCAGCAGCCCACCGGGACAGGGGGCGGGGGAGCAGTACTTC.

This chain links TRBV27 with TRBJ2-3; 8 bases agree with TRBD2. Germline CDR1 and CDR2: MNHEY and SMNVEV (reference sequence). The CDR3 is 16 residues long. The V segment lost 4 bases and the J segment 3 bases; nucleotides outside the gene matches: 9. The CDR3 DNA reads as TGTGCCAGCAGTTCACCCCAGACTAGCGAGACAGATACGCAGTATTTT. This sequence encodes CASSSPQTSETDTQYF.

This clonotype was observed a handful of times. The V gene is TRBV7-2, the J gene TRBJ2-7, with 12 bases lining up with TRBD2. This CDR3 is 17 amino acids long. J gave up 4 bases and V 3 bases, and 10 bases lay outside the gene matches. The germline V gene has CDR1 SGHTA and CDR2 FQGNSA. The CDR3 loop reads CASSFPALAGGAYEQYF. CDR3 in DNA: TGTGCCAGCAGCTTCCCTGCACTAGCGGGAGGTGCTTACGAGCAGTACTTC. Looking up the rest from reference TRBV7-2 and TRBJ2-7 gives the full variable domain: GAGVSQSPSNKVTEKGKDVELRCDPISGHTALYWYRQSLGQGLEFLIYFQGNSAPDKSGLPSDRFSAERTGGSVSTLTIQRTQQEDSAVYLCASSFPALAGGAYEQYFGPGTRLTVT.

This clonotype turned up a few times. J is TRBJ2-1 and V is TRBV20-1, with TRBD2 as a possible D gene (6 bases). Germline V gene lookup returns CDR1 DFQATT and CDR2 SNEGSKA (reference sequence). This CDR3 is 14 amino acids long. V was trimmed by 2 bases and J by 3 bases, leaving 11 bases between them. The CDR3, as DNA: TGCAGTGCTAGAAGGCCGGGGGACTACAATGAGCAGTTCTTC. Its translation: CSARRPGDYNEQFF.

The CDR3 nucleotides are TGTGCCGGCCGGGGGCAGGGGCTCTACGAGCAGTACTTC. As protein: CAGRGQGLYEQYF. The chain combines TRBV28 with TRBJ2-7; either TRBD1 or TRBD2 may fit D (6 bases each). Trimming took 11 bases from V and 3 from J, leaving 17 bases between them. Germline V gene lookup returns CDR1 MDHEN and CDR2 SYDVKM. This CDR3 contains 13 residues.

This clonotype was counted a few times. The chain employs TRBV15 and TRBJ2-3; 9 nucleotides agree with TRBD1. This CDR3 has 15 residues. V dropped 5 bases and J dropped 1; count of bases not matched to a gene: 4. Germline CDR1 and CDR2: LNHNV and YYDKDF (reference sequence). The CDR3 loop reads CATSSWTGGTDTQYF. DNA of the CDR3: TGTGCCACCAGCTCTTGGACAGGGGGCACAGATACGCAGTATTTT.

The chain employs TRBV9 and TRBJ1-4; D is uncertain. V shed 4 bases and J shed 0 bases, with 10 bases lying between them. The CDR3 consists of 15 residues. CDR1 SGDLS and CDR2 YYNGEE come from the germline V gene. In DNA, the CDR3 is TGTGCCAGCAGCCTACACATGGCAACTAATGAAAAACTGTTTTTT. This codes for CASSLHMATNEKLFF.

This clonotype has only a few counts. The chain employs TRBV6-5 and TRBJ1-2; 10 nucleotides agree with TRBD1. The J segment lost 0 bases and the V segment lost 4 bases, leaving 8 bases of the junction unmatched. There are 17 residues in the CDR3. Germline CDR1 MNHEY, CDR2 SVGAGI. CDR3 protein: CASSSLDRGSSNYGYTF. CDR3 in DNA: TGTGCCAGCAGTTCTTTGGACAGGGGGTCTTCTAACTATGGCTACACCTTC.